This TCR beta chain appears in the sequencing data of a study of T cells in Graves' hyperthyroidism and ophthalmopathy. There were TCR beta CDR3 regions amplified from RNA transcripts. TCR CDR3 regions were first amplified by RT-PCR with HTBI primers. Using its own MiXCR run on the multiplex PCR reads, TCRdb lists one record per CDR3 protein. Among around 530,000 distinct CDR3 sequences, over 15% were seen once, and the ten largest hold under 20%. The cohort's ophthalmopathy patients, a group with duration under 3 months, had a Clinical Activity Score of at least 3 and a NOSPECS grade of at least 4. Using less than 12 ml of fresh peripheral blood, PBMCs were prepared. The source material was blood. The sequence came from a woman between 18 and 30 years old with Graves' ophthalmopathy.

The CDR3 sequence is CASSLVREGGYTF. CDR3 nucleotide sequence: TGTGCCAGCAGCTTAGTACGCGAGGGGGGCTACACCTTC. This sequence joins TRBV7-6 and TRBJ1-2, with D possibly TRBD1 on 5 matching bases. CDR3 length: 13 amino acids. Trimming removed 1 base at V and 8 bases at J, with 11 bases between. Per the germline V gene, CDR1 is SGHVS and CDR2 is FNYEAQ.